The clone carrying this T cell receptor beta chain was seen only a few times. This entry is derived from a study of blood T cells in healthy people across ages. Sample-barcoded 5' priming and a J-beta primer mix drove a second PCR of roughly 7 to 11 cycles. MiXCR, applied by TCRdb to the 5' RACE reads, yields one record per CDR3 protein. The data contain about 580,000 distinct CDR3 sequences, roughly 48% of them seen just once; the ten biggest clones take up 20% to 25%. Sequenced: blood. The sequence was obtained from an elderly man in good health.

The CDR3 sequence: CSVIPRVGEQYF. CDR3 coding DNA: TGCAGCGTTATCCCCCGGGTGGGCGAGCAGTACTTC. This chain joins TRBV29-1 and TRBJ2-7; D is uncertain. Germline V gene sequence: CDR1 SQVTM, CDR2 ANQGSEA. This CDR3 is built from 12 residues. V lost 5 bases to trimming and J lost 6 bases, with 14 bases between them.